This T cell receptor beta chain was identified during a study of cytomegalovirus exposure and HLA in healthy donors (dated by TCRdb to between 2016 and 2019). Context from the whole study: An earlier analysis of 587 of the donors reported 276 Gb of sequence data and 117 million unique TCR beta sequences obtained from approximately 180 million T cells. The genetic ancestry cluster associated with self-reported Caucasian donors included about 81% of the roughly 400 genotyped donors. All discovery cohort repertoires had been generated using a single sequencing platform. A later genetic analysis took genome-wide SNP genotypes for about 65% of the 666 donors and used that subset as a discovery cohort. To decide whether each TCR beta V gene segment behaved as functional or pseudogenic, an earlier analysis of approximately 590 of the donors relied on high-throughput TCR beta sequencing. On average, roughly 250,000 unique TCR beta nucleotide sequences were sequenced per donor among 398 genotyped donors of the cohort, with 15% to 20% of those sequences being non-productive. The study combined high-throughput TCR immunosequencing, statistical association of individual TCRs with disease status, and machine learning to predict cytomegalovirus infection status. Class I and class II HLA loci were covered by the typing at four-digit resolution. In addition to the first cohort of 650 to 800 subjects, a separate validation cohort of 120 different subjects was used. In the later analysis, no new phenotypic data were used to find candidate immune exposures; instead, reliance was placed on TCR beta sequences and their occurrence across donors. To study patterns of TCR occurrence, a later analysis re-analyzed previously published TCR beta repertoires from 666 donors and added high-resolution HLA genotyping. The number of typed donors differed by locus: roughly 620-630 for A, B, C, DRB1 and DQB1; approximately 520 for DQA1; some 610 for DPA1; and 400 to 480 for DPB1. An early release covering approximately 600 HLA-typed donors comprised about 310 gigabases of sequencing data and around 80 million unique TCR sequences. The study was designed to test whether signatures of past pathogen exposure could be identified by cataloging public T cell receptors. Because of strong linkage in the cohort, roughly five DR-DQ haplotypes were treated as single units for association and clustering. The study profiled the T cell repertoires of 500 to 800 subjects by immunosequencing and related them to cytomegalovirus serostatus. Alongside the repertoire data, information on donor age, sex, ethnicity and CMV serostatus was compiled.

To prepare the library, the immunoSEQ multiplex PCR assay was applied. For the multiplex PCR, a mixture combining 60 forward primers for TCR Vbeta segments and 13 reverse primers for TCR Jbeta segments was used. A multiplex PCR assay on genomic DNA amplified the CDR3 region of rearranged TCR beta genes. Amplified TCR beta libraries were sequenced as 87-base-pair reads on the Illumina HiSeq System. Per the source publication's procedure: A later analysis counted 65 million to 90 million unique TCR beta chains across the roughly 700 repertoires, and 10 million to 12 million of these chains were shared by at least two donors. Raw reads were error-corrected and collapsed into unique sequences with a nearest-neighbor algorithm that merged closely related sequences to remove PCR and sequencing errors. To assign V, D and J gene segments, CDR3 sequences were aligned to IMGT reference sequences. For a sequence to be retained, at least a six-nucleotide match to both a V gene segment and a J gene segment was required. A rearrangement was called productive if the CDR3 had no stop codons and remained in frame with V and J, and every other rearrangement was called non-productive. CDR3 was defined according to IMGT convention as the region running from the second conserved V-encoded cysteine to the conserved J-encoded phenylalanine. The earlier analysis of about 570 of the donors excluded any sequence lacking an unambiguous match to a single V gene segment. In an earlier analysis of around 590 of the donors, a V segment was called functional when productive rearrangements were above 56.7%, and segregating when the standard deviation between donors exceeded 5%. To diagnose cytomegalovirus status from the catalog of TCR beta chain sequences, a statistical classification framework was built. In a later analysis, V and J genes were assigned by comparing TCR nucleotide sequences against IMGT/GENE-DB human TR gene sequences. The TCRdist pipeline was used in a later analysis to assign CDR3 sequences and most-parsimonious VDJ recombination scenarios. In a later analysis, each TCR beta chain was defined by its CDR3 amino acid sequence together with its V-gene family, and reads without a unique V-gene family were excluded. To address suspected cross-contamination and a sequencing artifact, a later analysis removed over 500 highly shared, low-generation-probability nucleotide sequences. For each public chain, a later analysis derived a clonal expansion index from normalized ranks of inferred template counts within each repertoire. In a later analysis, generation probabilities were computed using a VDJ recombination model fitted to out-of-frame rearrangements, and the results were checked against IGoR. Hypergeometric tests were used in a later analysis to score TCR-TCR, TCR-HLA and TCR-CMV co-occurrence, with a repertoire-size bias correction applied to the TCR pairs. To estimate false discovery rates, a later analysis permuted the HLA or CMV assignments 20 times. In a later analysis, co-occurring TCRs were grouped using DBSCAN, and TCRdist sequence similarity was added for clustering within HLA-allele-positive subsets. Repertoires with fewer than 30,000 or more than 120,000 public chains, plus five repertoires with anomalous nucleotide sharing, were excluded from co-occurrence clustering. The table comes from immuneACCESS by way of TCRdb, which keeps in-frame sequences with V and J called. Part of the clones is missing from these tables; in studies checked, under half for an unresolved V gene and the rest for unknown reasons. The DNA gave D and trimming, while V, J and clone size come from that table. For this sample the table gives approximately 130,000 clones, of which around three fifths were detected only once. 2% to 3% of the sample is taken by the ten largest.

The cohort consisted of approximately 690 healthy bone marrow donors. At the time of sampling, every cohort member was nominally healthy, though immune exposures that went unrecorded were likely present. The donor was CMV seronegative and was included in the group of about 400 seronegative cohort members. A peripheral blood sample was collected from each donor, and TCR beta sequencing was performed on peripheral blood mononuclear cells. The Qiagen DNeasy Blood Extraction Kit was used to extract genomic DNA from the blood cell samples. Concerning this clone: The clone's antigen remains unknown. Base qualities are not at hand, and no much larger clone is one base apart.

Paper-wide results and their limitations: A further reported finding was that TCR beta sequences accurately predicted the HLA-A and HLA-B alleles for most subjects in the first cohort. Sequencing depth was assumed to be roughly uniform across donors in the presence/absence analyses, though that assumption may not hold. In the study, some 180 TCR beta chains were listed as associated with cytomegalovirus. Immune exposure information for the cohort was limited to CMV serostatus. Strong co-occurrence of HLA alleles, especially DR and DQ, made assigning TCR associations to individual alleles difficult. A group of highly shared sequence variants was considered likely to be a technical artifact of the sequencing pipeline. According to a later genetic analysis, donors in an Asian-associated ancestry cluster had fewer N-insertions in productive TCRs than the approximately 700-donor mean. Compared with equally common non-associated chains, HLA-associated TCR beta chains in a later analysis were more clonally expanded and had lower generation probabilities. Broadly in line with IMGT annotations, most TCR beta V segments showed up in productive rearrangements about 87% or about 30% of the time in an earlier analysis of 587 of the donors. Because counts were too low, seventeen rarely observed V segments, including chromosome 9 orphons, were left out of the earlier analysis of a few hundred of the donors. The cohort was sequenced for TCR beta chains only, and without alpha or paired-chain data the features that could be detected were limited. According to the authors, the approach could potentially be generalized to other disease states and immunological phenotypes. In a later analysis, some 18,000 TCR beta sequences were associated with specific HLA alleles at a false discovery rate of 0.05. Cytomegalovirus status was reported to be diagnosed by the classifier with high specificity and sensitivity in both the original and validation cohorts. A later genetic analysis associated a missense DCLRE1C variant with V-gene and J-gene trimming of TCR beta chains, and an independent cohort replicated the association. Linkage disequilibrium might explain the correlated functional status among segregating V segments, but an unknown experimental factor could not be ruled out. In a later analysis, TCR association rates were found to vary across HLA loci, with the most associated TCRs seen for DRB1 alleles and the fewest for HLA-C alleles. According to a later analysis, most CMV-associated TCR beta chains appeared to be HLA-restricted, and the HLA associations seemed to be driven largely by CMV exposure. In a later analysis, several top co-occurrence clusters were reported to appear linked to parvovirus B19, influenza, CMV and Epstein-Barr virus. A few of the identified cytomegalovirus-associated TCR beta chains were confirmed in vitro to be specific for cytomegalovirus antigens. Because HLA typing was missing for some donors at each locus, association tests included only the typed subset. Most TCR sequences were seen in very few donors, while some public TCRs were found in many individuals.

The sequencing input was PBMCs. The TCR comes from a middle-aged woman in good health and CMV-seronegative.

The CDR3 is CASSGGQGNTGELFF. The DNA is TGTGCCAGCAGTGGGGGACAGGGGAACACCGGGGAGCTGTTTTTT. The V gene is TRBV2 and the J gene is TRBJ2-2; the central 9 bases match TRBD1. Reading the germline V gene gives CDR1 SNHLY and CDR2 FYNNEI. The germline V end is reduced by 4 bases and the J end by 1 base; junction bases left unmatched: 1. The CDR3 runs 15 residues from the cysteine to the phenylalanine. Of the read, only the CDR3 DNA is kept; its 45 bases are in frame from base 1. Reference TRBV2 and TRBJ2-2 proteins supply the regions before and after the CDR3; the full variable domain is: EPEVTQTPSHQVTQMGQEVILRCVPISNHLYFYWYRQILGQKVEFLVSFYNNEISEKSEIFDDQFSVERPDGSNFTLKIRSTKLEDSAMYFCASSGGQGNTGELFFGEGSRLTVL.